Shown below are 8 T cell receptor beta chains from a single sample sequenced in a study of CD8+ T cells in alopecia areata. Sequencing relied on a cDNA template that was reverse transcribed from extracted RNA. TCRdb keeps only in-frame clones here, not all; method: immunoSEQ multiplex PCR. The top ten clones hold approximately 3.3% of a sample with around 120,000 clones, under 40% of them seen once. The material sequenced was CD4+ T cells sorted from blood. The receptors come from a human donor with alopecia areata.

This clone was counted only a few times. This chain joins TRBV7-3 and TRBJ2-3; D is uncertain. Per germline, CDR1 SGHTA and CDR2 FQGTGA. V dropped 5 bases and J dropped 6 bases, with 6 bases sitting between them. There are 11 residues in the CDR3. CDR3 protein: CASSEADTQYF. The DNA of the CDR3 is TGTGCCAGCAGCGAGGCGGATACGCAGTATTTT.

This clone was picked up a small number of times. The chain carries TRBV7-2 and TRBJ2-1, with D maybe TRBD1 (7 bases). Trimming pared 4 bases from V and 7 bases from J, leaving 17 bases between. Per the germline V gene, CDR1 is SGHTA and CDR2 is FQGNSA. The CDR3 runs to 15 residues. Here the CDR3 DNA reads TGTGCCAGCAGCTCTCATAGGCAGGGGGGTAATGAGCAGTTCTTC. It is translated as CASSSHRQGGNEQFF.

V gene TRBV23-1 combines with J gene TRBJ2-7; TRBD1 might be the D (5 bases). TRBV23-1 is classed as an ORF, of uncertain function. This CDR3 is built from 14 residues. Trimming cost V 2 bases and J 0 bases, with 8 bases left between them. DNA for the CDR3: TGCGCCAGCAGTCAACCGGACAACTCCTACGAGCAGTACTTC. It translates to CASSQPDNSYEQYF.

V is TRBV29-1 and J is TRBJ1-1; no definite D call. CDR1 is SQVTM, CDR2 ANQGSEA, per germline. The CDR3 is 13 residues long. CDR3 in DNA: TGCGGCCCACCCCCCGCGCTATCCCTTGAAGCTTTCTTT. Translation gives CGPPPALSLEAFF.

The V gene is TRBV29-1, the J gene TRBJ2-7, with 7 bases that match TRBD2. The CDR3 consists of 15 residues. Germline V gene sequence: CDR1 SQVTM, CDR2 ANQGSEA. V trimming: 2 bases; J trimming: 3 bases; junction bases outside the gene matches: 10. CDR3 sequence reads: CSVEKGRVRGYEQYF. In DNA, the CDR3 is TGCAGCGTTGAAAAAGGGAGGGTTAGAGGCTACGAGCAGTACTTC.

The chain uses TRBV29-1 and TRBJ2-2; no clear D gene. From germline, CDR1 is SQVTM and CDR2 ANQGSEA. The ends were cut back, 7 bases at V and 2 bases at J, with 11 bases in the middle. The CDR3 is made up of 13 amino acids. The CDR3 DNA is TGCAGCGGAGGCAGCCATAACACCGGGGAGCTGTTTTTT. Protein sequence: CSGGSHNTGELFF.

At least ten counts were recorded for this clone. The gene calls are TRBV7-6 and TRBJ1-5, with D tentatively TRBD1 (5 bases). The V and J ends lost 5 bases and 4 bases respectively, with 15 bases between them. The CDR3 is made up of 15 amino acids. CDR1 is SGHVS, CDR2 FNYEAQ, per germline. CDR3 sequence reads: CASSPQTGGNQPQHF. The DNA for the CDR3 is TGTGCCAGCAGCCCCCAAACGGGGGGGAATCAGCCCCAGCATTTT. The variable domain in full, with the rest retrieved from reference TRBV7-6 and TRBJ1-5, is GAGVSQSPRYKVTKRGQDVALRCDPISGHVSLYWYRQALGQGPEFLTYFNYEAQQDKSGLPNDRFSAERPEGSISTLTIQRTEQRDSAMYRCASSPQTGGNQPQHFGDGTRLSIL.

The chain couples TRBV2 to TRBJ1-1; D is possibly TRBD1 (5 bases). The germline gives CDR1 SNHLY, CDR2 FYNNEI. CDR3 length: 14 amino acids. Trimming stripped 1 base from V and 3 bases from J, with 9 bases between. The CDR3 loop reads CASSEVGQYTEAFF. As DNA, the CDR3 is TGTGCCAGCAGTGAAGTGGGGCAGTACACTGAAGCTTTCTTT.